Included here is one TCR beta chain sequence, with context. Its target is not known. These data originate in a study of T cell clones after liver transplantation. For the study at large: Without induction therapy, subjects received standard immunosuppression until 12-24 months post-transplant. Study results and caveats: Rather than being deleted, graft donor-reactive T cells may have moved into the graft.

CD3+CD4+ and CD3+CD8+ cells were FACS-sorted from thawed unstimulated PBMCs. Trimming took off 4 bases at V and 0 bases at J, with 7 bases between the two ends. The CDR3 totals 14 residues. Germline values: CDR1 SNHLY, CDR2 FYNNEI. Clones were sequenced by immunoSEQ multiplex PCR, and TCRdb holds only the in-frame ones, with some missing. In the table there are around 60,000 clones, over 55% of which are singletons. The origin of this receptor is a human donor who received a liver transplant. This sequence joins TRBV2 and TRBJ2-4; D remains ambiguous. This specimen was CD4+ T cells from blood, taken before liver transplant. The CDR3 loop is CASSGTVAKNIQYF. The CDR3 coding sequence is TGTGCCAGCAGTGGCACGGTAGCCAAAAACATTCAGTACTTC.